A selection of T cell receptor beta chains follows, all from one sample in a study of human thymus T cells. Produced via immunoSEQ multiplex PCR; TCRdb's table is partial and in-frame only. The table lists some 78,000 clones, 90% to 98% of them singletons. The sample was thymus tissue. The receptors were sampled from a boy under two years old with a congenital heart defect but otherwise immunologically healthy. Each CDR3 is given with its conserved first and last residue. A D gene is named only where the DNA matches it firmly. For some rows the clone size is stated as once, few or many, or as a class when expanded; others skip it.

TRBJ2-1 | - | TRBV27 | - | TGTGCTAATATACGACACAACAGACCCTACAATGAGCAGTTCTTC | CANIRHNRPYNEQFF
TRBJ1-2 | - | TRBV7-2 | - | TGTGCCACCAAGGGAGTAAGTGGGCAGGGAGGCAGGTATGGCTACACCTTC | CATKGVSGQGGRYGYTF
TRBJ2-7 | TRBD2 | TRBV10-3 | - | TGTGCCATCAGTGAGTCAATCGGGCCCGGGGGGGGTTTAACCTACGAGCAGTACTTC | CAISESIGPGGGLTYEQYF
TRBJ1-2 | - | TRBV5-1 | - | TGCGCCAGCAGCTTGGAAGGGCAGGGGATAAATAGGGACACCTTC | CASSLEGQGINRDTF
TRBJ2-3 | TRBD2 | TRBV7-2 | - | TGTGCCAGCAGCCCACCACTAGCGGGGTCTAGCACAGATACGCAGTATTTT | CASSPPLAGSSTDTQYF
TRBJ2-5 | - | TRBV5-1 | - | TGCGCCAGCAGCTCTCGACAGGCCTCCCAAGAGACCCAGTACTTC | CASSSRQASQETQYF
TRBJ2-7 | TRBD2 | TRBV5-1 | - | TGCGCCAGCAGCTTCAAGCGGGGACCCTACGAGCAGTACTTC | CASSFKRGPYEQYF
TRBJ2-7 | - | TRBV2 | - | TGTGCCAGCAGTGACGGCGGCCCCCACCGGGAGCAGTACTTC | CASSDGGPHREQYF
TRBJ2-2 | - | TRBV14 | - | TGTGCCAGCAGCCAAGATGAGGGATCGAACACCGGGGAGCTGTTTTTT | CASSQDEGSNTGELFF
TRBJ1-3 | - | TRBV4-2 | - | TGTGCCAGCAGCCTCCTACCTCCAGGGCAGAATGGAAACACCATATATTTT | CASSLLPPGQNGNTIYF
TRBJ2-7 | TRBD1 | TRBV19 | - | TGTGCCAGTAGCCCCGGGACAGATAGCCGCTACGAGCAGTACTTC | CASSPGTDSRYEQYF
TRBJ2-3 | - | TRBV7-4 | - | TGTGTCTGCCCCTTCTTTTATAGGACACCCGGCACAGATACGCAGTATTTT | CVCPFFYRTPGTDTQYF
TRBJ2-1 | TRBD2 | TRBV13 | - | TGTGCCAGCAGCGGGACTAGCGGCTATGAGCAGTTCTTC | CASSGTSGYEQFF
TRBJ2-3 | - | TRBV14 | - | TGTGCCAGCAGCCAATCTCTCTGGGCCAACCCAGATACGCAGTATTTT | CASSQSLWANPDTQYF
TRBJ2-1 | TRBD2 | TRBV2 | - | TGTGCCAGCAGTGAACTAAAGACTAGCGGGAGCTTGATTTACAATGAGCAGTTCTTC | CASSELKTSGSLIYNEQFF
TRBJ2-1 | - | TRBV20-1 | - | TGCAGTGCTCCACGGTCCGGGCAGTTCTTC | CSAPRSGQFF
TRBJ1-5 | - | TRBV5-1 | - | TGCGCCAGCAGCTTGCGACAGGCCAGCAATCAGCCCCAGCATTTT | CASSLRQASNQPQHF
TRBJ2-3 | TRBD1 | TRBV7-2 | - | TGTGCCAGCAGCTTAGCGCGAGGACAGGGGAGGGGAGATACGCAGTATTTT | CASSLARGQGRGDTQYF
TRBJ2-2 | - | TRBV7-2 | - | TGTGCCAGCAGCTTAAAAGGGTTTGATTCCGGGGAGCTGTTTTTT | CASSLKGFDSGELFF
TRBJ1-6 | - | TRBV4-1 | once | TGCGCCAGCAGCCAAGTGGAGGGGCGAGAATCACCCCTCCACTTT | CASSQVEGRESPLHF
TRBJ2-1 | TRBD1 | TRBV6-1 | - | TGTGCCAGCAGTGATCGCCGGGACAGGGGGCCCCTCTACTCCTACAATGAGCAGTTCTTC | CASSDRRDRGPLYSYNEQFF
TRBJ2-7 | - | TRBV7-2 | - | TGTGCCAGCAGCTTAGTAACCCCCGTACTACAATCCTACGAGCAGTACTTC | CASSLVTPVLQSYEQYF
TRBJ1-4 | - | TRBV6-6 | - | TGTGCATCTGACTCGGGGGGTGAAAAACTGTTTTTT | CASDSGGEKLFF
TRBJ2-3 | - | TRBV7-2 | once | TGTGCCAGCAGCTTAGCGGGAAGGGACAGCACAGATACGCAGTATTTT | CASSLAGRDSTDTQYF
TRBJ2-7 | TRBD2 | TRBV18 | once | TGTGCCAGCTCCCAACCGGGAGGGAAGCGGGGCGAGCAGTACTTC | CASSQPGGKRGEQYF
TRBJ1-1 | - | TRBV2 | - | TGTGCCAGCATTAGGACCCTGGACACTGAAGCTTTCTTT | CASIRTLDTEAFF
TRBJ2-3 | - | TRBV25-1 | - | TGTGCCAGCAGTGAATCTTGGGAGGAGACTAAATATACGCAGTATTTT | CASSESWEETKYTQYF
TRBJ2-7 | - | TRBV29-1 | - | TGCAGCGTTTCGGTTGACTACGAGCAGTACTTC | CSVSVDYEQYF
TRBJ2-5 | - | TRBV21-1 | - | TGTGCCAGCAGCAAGCGGAGAGGAGAGACCCAGTACTTC | CASSKRRGETQYF
TRBJ2-7 | TRBD1 | TRBV27 | - | TGTGCCAGCAGTTATGGGGGGACAGGCAAAGGCGAGCAGTACTTC | CASSYGGTGKGEQYF
TRBJ2-7 | - | TRBV4-1 | - | TGCGCCAGCAGCCAAGCATTACTCCCACTTACGACGGTGACCTACGAGCAGTACTTC | CASSQALLPLTTVTYEQYF
TRBJ2-7 | - | TRBV18 | once | TGTGCCAGCTCAGTAGGGGCAAGAGGAATCCACGAGCAGTACTTC | CASSVGARGIHEQYF
TRBJ2-3 | - | TRBV11-3 | - | TGTGCCAGCAGCTTAGATCGGTTTGGGCAGTTTAGCACAGATACGCAGTATTTT | CASSLDRFGQFSTDTQYF
TRBJ2-7 | - | TRBV14 | - | TGTGCCAGCAGTCCGAACTCCTACGAGCAGTACTTC | CASSPNSYEQYF
TRBJ2-4 | TRBD2 | TRBV6-5 | - | TGTGCCAGCAGTTACTCGCGGGGGACAGCCAAAAACATTCAGTACTTC | CASSYSRGTAKNIQYF